These 29 T cell receptor beta chains came from one sample sequenced in a study of blood T cells in healthy people across ages (dated by TCRdb to 2014 to 2015). Library construction relied on 5' RACE. Sequencer: Illumina HiSeq 2500. The second PCR ran for roughly 6 to 11 cycles and used a J-beta primer mix along with a sample-barcoded 5' primer. TCRdb reanalyzed the raw reads on its own, using fastp at Q25 for trimming and MiXCR for clone calling, and kept in-frame beta chains. Every CDR3 protein is listed once, alongside the most common genes and DNA of its rows. A total of 1.4 million to 1.5 million distinct CDR3 sequences appear in this sample, around 42% of them only once. The ten largest clones add up to 7.9% of the sample. Input material: blood. The receptor source for this set is a woman in her late teens or twenties in good health.

The table lists this clonotype with a few counts. V usage is TRBV20-1 and J usage is TRBJ1-5; 11 bases fit TRBD1. This CDR3 is 17 amino acids long. CDR1 and CDR2 from the germline V gene are DFQATT and SNEGSKA (reference sequence). Trimming cost V 0 bases and J 5 bases; bases outside gene matches: 9. The CDR3, as DNA: TGCAGTGCTAGAGATGGGTGGGGACAGGGGGTACATCAGCCCCAGCATTTT. This encodes CSARDGWGQGVHQPQHF.

V gene TRBV6-1 combines with J gene TRBJ1-2; D is undetermined. V was pared by 2 bases and J by 7 bases, with 14 bases between. CDR1 MNHNS and CDR2 SASEGT come from the germline V gene. This CDR3 contains 14 residues. The CDR3 protein is CASSERFTEGGYTF. The CDR3 nucleotides are TGTGCCAGCAGTGAAAGGTTCACGGAGGGTGGCTACACCTTC.

This clonotype showed up just a few times. The CDR3 is CSSGDVGMNTEAFF. In DNA form, the CDR3 reads TGCAGCTCCGGGGATGTCGGTATGAACACTGAAGCTTTCTTT. The V gene is TRBV29-1, the J gene TRBJ1-1, with unresolved D. V was clipped by 8 bases and J by 0 bases, with 16 bases between them. Germline CDR1 and CDR2: SQVTM and ANQGSEA. The CDR3 is 14 amino acids. Variable domain in full (rest from reference TRBV29-1 and TRBJ1-1): SAVISQKPSRDICQRGTSLTIQCQVDSQVTMMFWYRQQPGQSLTLIATANQGSEATYESGFVIDKFPISRPNLTFSTLTVSNMSPEDSSIYLCSSGDVGMNTEAFFGQGTRLTVV.

The V call is TRBV7-2, the J call TRBJ1-6; no definite D call. Per the germline V gene, CDR1 is SGHTA and CDR2 is FQGNSA. This CDR3 is 17 amino acids long. V was trimmed by 5 bases and J by 0 bases, leaving 14 bases between them. The CDR3 loop reads CASSGPGGSSYNSPLHF. The CDR3 region has the DNA TGTGCCAGCAGCGGACCTGGCGGAAGCTCCTATAATTCACCCCTCCACTTT.

The V gene is TRBV20-1, the J gene TRBJ2-7; TRBD2 matches 8 bases. From germline, CDR1 is DFQATT and CDR2 SNEGSKA (reference sequence). The CDR3 extends over 16 amino acids. After removal of 0 bases from V and 7 bases from J, the junction contained 14 bases not matched to a gene. The CDR3 region is CSARDRGRNPYNEQYF. Written as DNA, the CDR3 is TGCAGTGCTAGAGATCGCGGGAGGAACCCCTACAATGAGCAGTACTTC.

The rearrangement links TRBV6-2 or TRBV6-3 to TRBJ2-3, with D tentatively TRBD2 (6 bases). The V gene lost 11 bases and the J gene lost 2 bases, with 23 bases spanning the gap. The germline CDR1 and CDR2 sequences are MNHEY and SVGEGT. This CDR3 spans 16 amino acids. The CDR3 reads CASSGYGTLLTDTQYF. DNA of the CDR3: TGTGCCTCATCGGGGTACGGGACTCTACTCACAGATACGCAGTATTTT.

The chain employs TRBV6-6 and TRBJ2-3, with D possibly being TRBD1 (5 bases). Trimming left V 6 bases short and J 5 bases short, with 21 bases between. Germline values: CDR1 MNHNY, CDR2 SVGAGI (reference sequence). CDR3 length equals 16 residues. The CDR3: CASRPTGFNQGDTQYF. CDR3 DNA sequence: TGTGCCAGCAGACCAACCGGCTTTAACCAGGGAGATACGCAGTATTTT.

This clonotype has a handful of counts. The gene calls are TRBV5-1 and TRBJ2-1; D is perhaps TRBD1 (5 bases). The DNA end is a closer match to TRBJ2-7, so the J assignment may be wrong. This CDR3 is 15 amino acids long. Germline assignment: CDR1 SGHRS and CDR2 YFSETQ. The CDR3 spells CASSLAVGAYNEQYF. The CDR3 DNA reads TGCGCCAGCAGCCTTGCGGTAGGGGCGTACAATGAGCAGTACTTC.

This chain links TRBV7-3 with TRBJ1-6; perhaps TRBD1 as D (5 bases). The ends were cut back, 2 bases at V and 8 bases at J, with 16 bases in the middle. CDR1 is SGHTA and CDR2 is FQGTGA in the germline V gene. The CDR3 length is 16 residues. This chain's CDR3 is CASSLSGTPRHSPLHF. Here the CDR3 DNA reads TGTGCCAGCAGCTTATCTGGGACTCCGCGGCATTCACCCCTCCACTTT.

V is TRBV6-6 and J is TRBJ2-7; D remains unclear. Germline-derived CDR1 and CDR2 are MNHNY and SVGAGI (reference sequence). V was clipped by 8 bases and J by 2 bases, with 16 bases between them. CDR3 size: 14 residues. The CDR3 sequence is CASGSSGGPYEQYF. Here the CDR3 DNA reads TGTGCCAGCGGGTCGTCGGGTGGTCCCTACGAGCAGTACTTC.

This sequence joins TRBV19 and TRBJ2-1, with D unresolved. The germline V and J ends were trimmed by 5 bases and 12 bases, with 14 bases remaining between them. Looked up from germline, CDR1 is LNHDA and CDR2 is SQIVND (reference sequence). This CDR3 region has 12 residues. CDR3 bases: TGTGCCAGTAGTGGCGACTCCGGAAGGCAGTTCTTC. It specifies CASSGDSGRQFF.

This chain links TRBV10-3 with TRBJ2-1, with a possible D match to TRBD1 (5 bases). The CDR3 is 15 amino acids. The germline V and J ends were trimmed by 4 bases and 1 base, with 11 bases remaining between them. Germline V gene data show CDR1 as ENHRY and CDR2 as SYGVKD. CDR3 DNA: TGTGCCATCAGTGTCCGGAACAGGTCCTACAATGAGCAGTTCTTC. Translating it yields CAISVRNRSYNEQFF.

This clonotype was counted between two and nine times. The J gene is TRBJ2-4, the V gene TRBV29-1; 11 bases are a match to TRBD2. The CDR3 contains 13 residues. Germline-derived CDR1 and CDR2 are SQVTM and ANQGSEA. J lost 13 bases, V lost 6 bases, and 11 bases had no gene match. The CDR3 reads CSVLSGGAGEQYF. DNA of the CDR3: TGCAGCGTCCTTAGCGGGGGGGCTGGGGAGCAGTACTTC.

The chain employs TRBV9 and TRBJ1-5, with a weak D call TRBD1 (6 bases). The CDR3 contains 15 residues. Germline V lookup: CDR1 SGDLS, CDR2 YYNGEE. Trimming cost V 4 bases and J 7 bases, with 18 bases left between them. The CDR3 spells CASSPSTGSMQPQHF. CDR3 sequence (DNA): TGTGCCAGCAGCCCCTCGACAGGTTCTATGCAGCCCCAGCATTTT.

This clonotype was found a few times. J is TRBJ2-2 and V is TRBV29-1, with D perhaps TRBD2 (5 bases). V lost 4 bases and J 4 bases, leaving 13 bases between the germline ends. In germline, CDR1 is SQVTM, CDR2 ANQGSEA. This CDR3 is 14 amino acids long. The CDR3 DNA reads TGCAGCGTTGGCAGTGACCGGGGCACCGGGGAGCTGTTTTTT. Translation: CSVGSDRGTGELFF.

The chain recombines TRBV28 with TRBJ2-4, with no clear D. Trimming took 4 bases from V and 6 from J, leaving 10 bases between them. The germline gives CDR1 MDHEN, CDR2 SYDVKM. The CDR3 covers 13 residues. The CDR3 DNA reads as TGTGCCAGCAGTTCCGAGCATTTAAACATTCAGTACTTC. Translated, it gives CASSSEHLNIQYF. Supplemented by reference TRBV28 and TRBJ2-4, the full variable domain reads DVKVTQSSRYLVKRTGEKVFLECVQDMDHENMFWYRQDPGLGLRLIYFSYDVKMKEKGDIPEGYSVSREKKERFSLILESASTNQTSMYLCASSSEHLNIQYFGAGTRLSVL.

The J gene is TRBJ2-5, the V gene TRBV10-3, with unresolved D. The V gene lost 0 bases and the J gene lost 5 bases, with 7 bases spanning the gap. CDR3 length: 13 residues. Per germline, CDR1 ENHRY and CDR2 SYGVKD. The DNA for the CDR3 is TGTGCCATCAGTGAGTCAGACGTGGAGACCCAGTACTTC. Encoded protein: CAISESDVETQYF.

The V and J genes are TRBV29-1 and TRBJ2-4, with D perhaps matching TRBD2 (5 bases). The DNA end is a closer match to TRBJ2-5, so the J assignment may be wrong. Looked up from germline, CDR1 is SQVTM and CDR2 is ANQGSEA. The CDR3 has 12 residues. DNA for the CDR3: TGCAGCGTCGCACCGGGACAAGAGACCCAGTACTTC. Its translation: CSVAPGQETQYF.

V and J are TRBV27 and TRBJ2-7; TRBD2 agrees at 12 bases. The CDR3 is 16 residues long. The J segment lost 0 bases and the V segment lost 4 bases, leaving 4 bases of the junction unmatched. Germline CDR1 reads MNHEY; CDR2 reads SMNVEV (reference sequence). The CDR3 sequence is CASSSRTSGISYEQYF. As DNA, the CDR3 is TGTGCCAGCAGTTCCCGGACTAGCGGGATCTCCTACGAGCAGTACTTC.

This chain joins TRBV12-3 or TRBV12-4 and TRBJ1-6; 9 bases line up with TRBD1. CDR3 length: 15 amino acids. V trimming: 5 bases; J trimming: 11 bases; junction bases outside the gene matches: 10. The CDR3, as DNA: TGTGCCAGCAGTGGTGGACAGGGGCCCCTGACACCCCTCCACTTT. Protein product: CASSGGQGPLTPLHF.

J is TRBJ2-3 and V is TRBV29-1; 9 bases fit TRBD1. The CDR3 length is 16 residues. J gave up 4 bases and V 1 base, and 9 bases lay outside the gene matches. Germline loops: CDR1 SQVTM, CDR2 ANQGSEA. CDR3 DNA: TGCAGCGTTGAAGGGACATGGACAGGGGAGGCAGATACGCAGTATTTT. Translated: CSVEGTWTGEADTQYF.

The J gene is TRBJ1-1, the V gene TRBV25-1; D not certain. CDR1 is MGHDK and CDR2 is SYGVNS in the germline V gene. V gave up 1 base and J gave up 4 bases, with 19 bases separating them. The CDR3 spans 17 residues. The DNA of the CDR3 is TGTGCCAGCAGTGAATCAGTAGGGCAGACCTCGGGCACTGAAGCTTTCTTT. Protein: CASSESVGQTSGTEAFF.

This clonotype was detected only a few times. In DNA form, the CDR3 reads TGTGCCAGCAGTTTACCCACCGGGGAGCTGTTTTTT. Amino acid sequence: CASSLPTGELFF. This rearrangement joins TRBV27 to TRBJ2-2; no reliable D call. This CDR3 contains 12 residues. Trimming cost V 2 bases and J 4 bases, with 2 bases left between them. Germline V gene lookup returns CDR1 MNHEY and CDR2 SMNVEV (reference sequence).

V usage is TRBV6-1 and J usage is TRBJ1-4, with D possibly matching TRBD1 (6 bases). Germline lookup yields CDR1 MNHNS and CDR2 SASEGT. The CDR3 covers 13 residues. V gave up 6 bases and J gave up 7 bases, with 12 bases separating them. CDR3: CASRQPRGEKLFF. The CDR3 DNA sequence: TGTGCCAGCAGGCAGCCCAGGGGTGAAAAACTGTTTTTT.

This chain connects TRBV4-1 to TRBJ2-1, with TRBD2 matching 12 bases. Trimming removed 5 bases from V and 8 bases from J; junction bases left unmatched: 7. Germline assignment: CDR1 MGHRA and CDR2 YSYEKL. The CDR3 totals 15 residues. In nucleotides, the CDR3 is TGCGCCAGCAGCTCTGGACTAGCGGGGAGACATGAGCAGTTCTTC. This translates into CASSSGLAGRHEQFF.

The chain couples TRBV7-9 to TRBJ2-2, with TRBD1 as a possible D gene (5 bases). Per the germline V gene, CDR1 is SEHNR and CDR2 is FQNEAQ (reference sequence). V lost 5 bases, J lost 4 bases, and 8 bases lay in between. The CDR3 has 13 amino acids. In nucleotides, the CDR3 is TGTGCCAGCAGCCTGACAGTCACCGGGGAGCTGTTTTTT. As protein: CASSLTVTGELFF.

The gene calls are TRBV18 and TRBJ1-2; the D is unclear. The CDR3 covers 14 residues. The germline V gene encodes CDR1 KGHSH and CDR2 LQKENI. Trimming shortened V by 2 bases and J by 0 bases, and 7 bases separated the two germline ends. CDR3 region: CASSPELTNYGYTF. In DNA, the CDR3 is TGTGCCAGCTCACCAGAATTGACTAACTATGGCTACACCTTC.

This clonotype was counted between two and nine times. This chain uses TRBV3-1 with TRBJ2-7; D remains ambiguous. Germline V gives CDR1 LGHDT, CDR2 YNNKEL (reference sequence). V lost 5 bases and J 7 bases, leaving 12 bases between the germline ends. The CDR3 contains 12 residues. CDR3 bases: TGTGCCAGCAGCACACAGAATCTGGAGCAGTACTTC. It specifies CASSTQNLEQYF.

About this clonotype: This may be a read error, as it is one base from a much larger clone. V and J are TRBV12-3 or TRBV12-4 and TRBJ2-5; 10 bases align to TRBD1. The CDR3 sequence is 15 residues long. J lost 11 bases, V lost 6 bases, and 15 bases had no gene match. The CDR3 nucleotides are TGTGCCAGCAGCGATCCGGGACAGGGGCGCCATGAGCAGTACTTC. It codes for CASSDPGQGRHEQYF.